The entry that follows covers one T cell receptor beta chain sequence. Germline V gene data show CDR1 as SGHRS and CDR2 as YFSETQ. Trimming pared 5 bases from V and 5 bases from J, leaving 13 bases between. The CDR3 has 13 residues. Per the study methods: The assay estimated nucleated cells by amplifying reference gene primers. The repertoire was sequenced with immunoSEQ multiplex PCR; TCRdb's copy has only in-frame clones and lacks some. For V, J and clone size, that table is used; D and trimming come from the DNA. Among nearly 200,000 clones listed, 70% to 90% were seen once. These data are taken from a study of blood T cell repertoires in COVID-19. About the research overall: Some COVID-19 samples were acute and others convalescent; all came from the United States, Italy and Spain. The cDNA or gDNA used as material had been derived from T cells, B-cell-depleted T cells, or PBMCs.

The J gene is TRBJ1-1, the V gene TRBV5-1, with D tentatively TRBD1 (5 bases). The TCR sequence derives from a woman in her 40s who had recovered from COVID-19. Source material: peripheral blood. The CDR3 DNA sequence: TGCGCCAGCAGTTTTAGGCGGGGGACTGAAGCTTTCTTT. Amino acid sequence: CASSFRRGTEAFF.